These 2 T cell receptor beta chains came from one sample sequenced in a study of Tregs in tolerant kidney transplant recipients. Measured with immunoSEQ multiplex PCR; TCRdb has only the in-frame clones, and not every one. The data hold about 73,000 clones, with 85% to 95% observed a single time. Sequenced here: Tregs from blood, sampled before the transplant. The origin of the receptors is a human donor who received a combined kidney and bone marrow transplant.

This clone was detected only once. The chain uses TRBV19 and TRBJ1-5; the match to TRBD1 covers 7 bases. V gave up 5 bases and J gave up 8 bases; unmatched junction bases: 9. Germline-derived CDR1 and CDR2 are LNHDA and SQIVND (reference sequence). The CDR3 consists of 14 residues. CDR3 DNA sequence: TGTGCCAGTAGTTCGCGACAGGGCCATGAGCCCCAGCATTTT. Amino acids: CASSSRQGHEPQHF.

This clone occurred once. This chain uses TRBV10-3 with TRBJ2-5; tentative D call: TRBD2 (5 bases). The last part of the DNA fits TRBJ2-7 better; the J call may be wrong. The CDR3 extends over 15 amino acids. Germline CDR1 is ENHRY and CDR2 is SYGVKD. CDR3 DNA sequence: TGTGCCATCAGACCGCAGCGGTTAAGCTCCTACGAGCAGTACTTC. Translated: CAIRPQRLSSYEQYF.